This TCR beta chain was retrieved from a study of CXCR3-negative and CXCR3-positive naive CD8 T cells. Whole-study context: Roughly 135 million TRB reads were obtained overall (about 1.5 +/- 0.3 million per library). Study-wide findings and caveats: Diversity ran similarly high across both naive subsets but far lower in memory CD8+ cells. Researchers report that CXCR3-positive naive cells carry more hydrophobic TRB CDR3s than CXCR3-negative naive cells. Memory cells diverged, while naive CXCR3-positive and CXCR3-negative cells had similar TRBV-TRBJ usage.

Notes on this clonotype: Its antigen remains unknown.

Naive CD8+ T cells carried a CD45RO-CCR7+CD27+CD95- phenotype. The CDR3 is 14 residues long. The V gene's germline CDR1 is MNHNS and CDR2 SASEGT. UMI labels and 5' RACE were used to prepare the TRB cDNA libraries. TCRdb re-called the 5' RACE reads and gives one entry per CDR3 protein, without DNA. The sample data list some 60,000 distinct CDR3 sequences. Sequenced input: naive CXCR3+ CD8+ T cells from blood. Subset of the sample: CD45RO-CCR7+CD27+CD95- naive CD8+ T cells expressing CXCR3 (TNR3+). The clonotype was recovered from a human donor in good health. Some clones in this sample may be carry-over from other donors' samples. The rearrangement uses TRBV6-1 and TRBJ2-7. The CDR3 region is CASTPQVNTYEQYF.